This is a list of T cell receptor beta chains from one sample in a study of T cell responses to AZD1222 COVID-19 vaccine. Generated by immunoSEQ multiplex PCR, the TCRdb table keeps only in-frame clones and is missing some. Among about 17,000 clones listed, about three quarters were seen once. The sample consisted of peripheral blood, taken 28 days after the second AZD1222 dose. The receptors stem from an adult who received the AZD1222 COVID-19 vaccine. Both conserved end residues are part of each CDR3. Fields, in order: D gene, J gene, V gene, CDR3 protein, CDR3 DNA. The D gene is left open where the match is weak.

NA	TRBJ2-2	TRBV7-2	CASSLDGKDTGELFF	TGTGCCAGCAGCTTAGATGGAAAAGACACCGGGGAGCTGTTTTTT
NA	TRBJ2-5	TRBV13	CASSLGLGVEETQYF	TGTGCCAGCAGCTTAGGCTTGGGGGTCGAGGAGACCCAGTACTTC
TRBD1	TRBJ1-5	TRBV3-1/TRBV3-2	CASSRTGTGGPKASYSNQPQHF	TGTGCCAGCAGCCGTACCGGGACAGGGGGCCCGAAGGCATCTTATAGCAATCAGCCCCAGCATTTT
NA	TRBJ1-1	TRBV11-2	CASSLVENTEAFF	TGTGCCAGCAGCTTAGTGGAGAACACTGAAGCTTTCTTT
NA	TRBJ1-6	TRBV14	CASSQVRTNSPLHF	TGTGCCAGCAGCCAAGTAAGAACCAATTCACCCCTCCACTTT
NA	TRBJ1-4	TRBV9	CASSVVIGEKLFF	TGTGCCAGCAGCGTAGTAATTGGGGAAAAACTGTTTTTT
NA	TRBJ1-1	TRBV4-3	CASSLGGFGSEAFF	TGCGCCAGCAGCCTTGGGGGCTTTGGCTCTGAAGCTTTCTTT
NA	TRBJ1-1	TRBV9	CASSVGVGGLWDTEAFF	TGTGCCAGCAGCGTAGGGGTTGGGGGGTTGTGGGACACTGAAGCTTTCTTT
TRBD1	TRBJ1-1	TRBV30	CAWSVDRGTEAFF	TGTGCCTGGAGTGTTGACAGGGGCACTGAAGCTTTCTTT
NA	TRBJ2-2	TRBV5-4	CASSRETRLAGELFF	TGTGCCAGCAGCCGAGAGACTCGCCTTGCAGGGGAGCTGTTTTTT
NA	TRBJ1-6	TRBV5-1	CASSSSVKAGDNSPLHF	TGCGCCAGCAGCTCATCTGTCAAGGCAGGGGATAATTCACCCCTCCACTTT